This T cell receptor beta chain was captured by sequencing in a study of cytomegalovirus exposure and HLA in healthy donors. Study background: Within an early data release were approximately 85 million unique TCRs drawn from HLA-typed donors.

On this clone: The antigen is unknown. At one boundary the junction diverges from the germline segment, which might be a read error.

PCR was performed using 60 Vbeta and 13 Jbeta primers. Method: immunoSEQ multiplex PCR; TCRdb's copy keeps in-frame clones and lacks some. The repertoire has some 150,000 clones, 73% of them found once; the top ten carry approximately 14%. Germline CDR1 reads LNHDA; CDR2 reads SQIVND (reference sequence). This CDR3 comprises 14 residues. The study's findings and limits: TCR beta V segments were, for the most part, productive about 87% or about 30% of the time in an earlier analysis. Reports showed the classifier diagnosing cytomegalovirus status with high specificity and sensitivity.

The study sampled nominally healthy donors, though unrecorded immune exposures were likely. V usage is TRBV19 and J usage is TRBJ1-2, with TRBD1 as a possible D gene (6 bases). The TCR was taken from a human donor in good health. The sample taken for sequencing was PBMCs. The CDR3 region is CVSSIERGGYGYTF. As DNA, the CDR3 is TGTGTCAGTAGTATCGAGCGAGGGGGATATGGCTACACCTTC. The variable domain in full, with the rest retrieved from reference TRBV19 and TRBJ1-2, is DGGITQSPKYLFRKEGQNVTLSCEQNLNHDAMYWYRQDPGQGLRLIYYSQIVNDFQKGDIAEGYSVSREKKESFPLTVTSAQKNPTAFYLCVSSIERGGYGYTFGSGTRLTVV.